These 20 T cell receptor beta chains share one sample of origin, sequenced in a study of beta chain features in type 1 diabetes. Study findings and constraints: When Type 1 diabetes patients were examined, their TCRB CDR3s proved moderately but significantly shorter in all four CD4+ subsets.

The investigators reverse transcribed all of the isolated RNA, so they sequenced expressed TCRB transcripts. Assay used: immunoSEQ multiplex PCR; TCRdb lists only in-frame clones, some missing. The sample yields 100,000 to 150,000 clones, 9% seen once. The antigens of these receptors remain unknown. Specimen: central memory CD4+ T cells from blood. These receptors were obtained from a man younger than 45 with type 1 diabetes.

The chain is built from TRBV6-6 and TRBJ2-1; D unresolved. Per the germline V gene, CDR1 is MNHNY and CDR2 is SVGAGI (reference sequence). The CDR3 totals 12 residues. V dropped 6 bases and J dropped 2 bases, with 5 bases sitting between them. The CDR3 DNA follows: TGTGCCAGCAGAAACACCTACAATGAGCAGTTCTTC. Translated, it gives CASRNTYNEQFF.

This clone was observed a few times. This chain connects TRBV7-9 to TRBJ1-1, with 7 bases fitting TRBD1. The V gene end was trimmed by 5 bases and the J gene end by 1 base; junction bases not matched to a gene: 4. The CDR3 is 14 residues long. From germline, CDR1 is SEHNR and CDR2 FQNEAQ (reference sequence). This chain's CDR3 is CASSLRDRNTEAFF. CDR3 coding DNA: TGTGCCAGCAGCCTCCGGGACAGGAACACTGAAGCTTTCTTT.

The rearrangement uses TRBV7-9 and TRBJ2-5; 8 positions match TRBD2. CDR1 SEHNR and CDR2 FQNEAQ come from the germline V gene (reference sequence). This CDR3 region has 15 residues. Germline trimming cut 5 bases from V and 2 bases from J; bases unmatched to any gene: 7. CDR3 sequence reads: CASSRPSGGQETQYF. The CDR3 bases are TGTGCCAGCAGCCGCCCAAGCGGGGGTCAAGAGACCCAGTACTTC. The variable domain in full, with the rest retrieved from reference TRBV7-9 and TRBJ2-5, is DTGVSQNPRHKITKRGQNVTFRCDPISEHNRLYWYRQTLGQGPEFLTYFQNEAQLEKSRLLSDRFSAERPKGSFSTLEIQRTEQGDSAMYLCASSRPSGGQETQYFGPGTRLLVL.

This chain connects TRBV29-1 to TRBJ2-7; tentative D call: TRBD1 (6 bases). In germline, CDR1 is SQVTM, CDR2 ANQGSEA. The CDR3 totals 12 residues. V was cut by 7 bases and J by 2 bases, with 12 bases left in between. CDR3 in amino acids: CSGGQPPYEQYF. The CDR3 nucleotides are TGCAGCGGCGGACAGCCTCCCTACGAGCAGTACTTC.

This chain links TRBV20-1 with TRBJ1-1; the D is unclear. Trimming pared 2 bases from V and 1 base from J, leaving 2 bases between. Germline V gives CDR1 DFQATT, CDR2 SNEGSKA (reference sequence). The CDR3 length is 11 residues. CDR3 nucleotide sequence: TGCAGTGCTAGACGGAACACTGAAGCTTTCTTT. Protein product: CSARRNTEAFF.

The chain is built from TRBV10-3 and TRBJ1-5; tentatively, D is TRBD1 (5 bases). The CDR3 has 14 amino acids. Germline CDR1 is ENHRY and CDR2 is SYGVKD. V was pared by 4 bases and J by 2 bases, with 9 bases between. The CDR3 DNA reads TGTGCCATCAGTGGGGGGGATCGCAATCAGCCCCAGCATTTT. Translated, it gives CAISGGDRNQPQHF.

J is TRBJ2-7 and V is TRBV7-9; D may be TRBD2 (5 bases). V gave up 5 bases and J gave up 2 bases, with 22 bases separating them. The CDR3 extends over 17 amino acids. Germline CDR1 is SEHNR and CDR2 is FQNEAQ (reference sequence). As DNA, the CDR3 is TGTGCCAGCAGCGGAGGAGGTCGGCAGGCAAATACCTACGAGCAGTACTTC. Amino acid sequence: CASSGGGRQANTYEQYF.

Comments on this clone: Relative to the germline gene, one junction end is altered; a read error may explain this. The V and J genes are TRBV7-7 and TRBJ2-6, with 9 bases matching TRBD1. The CDR3 loop spans 16 amino acids. Germline loops: CDR1 SSHAT, CDR2 FNYEAQ (reference sequence). CDR3 loop: CASSPGQGTGANVLTF. CDR3 DNA sequence: TGTGCTAGCAGCCCAGGACAGGGGACCGGGGCCAACGTCCTGACTTTC.

This clone was observed a few times. The chain uses TRBV5-1 and TRBJ2-1; 13 bases align to TRBD2. The germline CDR1 and CDR2 sequences are SGHRS and YFSETQ. The CDR3 contains 16 residues. V gave up 3 bases and J gave up 3 bases; unmatched junction bases: 3. CDR3 loop: CASSWGLAGYYNEQFF. DNA of the CDR3: TGCGCCAGCAGCTGGGGACTAGCGGGATACTACAATGAGCAGTTCTTC.

This clone has only a few counts. The rearrangement uses TRBV6-5 and TRBJ2-7; 9 bases match TRBD1. Germline lookup yields CDR1 MNHEY and CDR2 SVGAGI. The CDR3 is made up of 15 amino acids. V lost 0 bases and J lost 2; bases outside the gene matches: 2. This chain's CDR3 is CASSYSWTGAYEQYF. CDR3 bases: TGTGCCAGCAGTTACTCGTGGACAGGGGCCTACGAGCAGTACTTC.

The chain is built from TRBV4-3 and TRBJ2-1; tentatively, D is TRBD1 (6 bases). Deletions cut 0 bases from V and 6 bases from J, with 12 bases between. Germline-derived CDR1 and CDR2 are LGHNA and YSLEER. The CDR3 has 15 amino acids. CDR3 coding DNA: TGCGCCAGCAGCCAAGAGCACAGGGTAGGCAATGAGCAGTTCTTC. The encoded protein is CASSQEHRVGNEQFF.

This clone came up a few times. V gene TRBV7-2 combines with J gene TRBJ2-5; no clear D gene. The germline V gene encodes CDR1 SGHTA and CDR2 FQGNSA. V was shortened by 7 bases and J by 6 bases, with 21 bases between the two germline ends. There are 15 residues in the CDR3. The CDR3 coding sequence is TGTGCCAGCACCCAGGATCAGATCGTGTCTCAGACCCAGTACTTC. Its protein product is CASTQDQIVSQTQYF.

V usage is TRBV28 and J usage is TRBJ2-7, with D maybe TRBD1 (5 bases). CDR1 and CDR2 (germline): MDHEN, SYDVKM. The CDR3 runs to 14 residues. The germline V and J ends were trimmed by 6 bases and 0 bases, with 12 bases remaining between them. The CDR3 sequence is CASRLGQGSYEQYF. The CDR3, as DNA: TGTGCCAGCAGATTGGGGCAGGGCTCCTACGAGCAGTACTTC. The variable domain in full, with the rest retrieved from reference TRBV28 and TRBJ2-7, is DVKVTQSSRYLVKRTGEKVFLECVQDMDHENMFWYRQDPGLGLRLIYFSYDVKMKEKGDIPEGYSVSREKKERFSLILESASTNQTSMYLCASRLGQGSYEQYFGPGTRLTVT.

CDR3 sequence: CASSQDKGAGGYTF. Written as DNA, the CDR3 is TGCGCCAGCAGCCAAGATAAGGGGGCAGGGGGCTACACCTTC. This sequence joins TRBV4-3 and TRBJ1-2; 7 nucleotides agree with TRBD1. This CDR3 has 14 residues. V shed 0 bases, J shed 8 bases, and the junction held 6 bases outside the gene matches. The V gene's germline CDR1 is LGHNA and CDR2 YSLEER.

This chain joins TRBV6-5 and TRBJ2-2; 8 bases are a match to TRBD1. Germline-derived CDR1 and CDR2 are MNHEY and SVGAGI. The CDR3 runs to 15 residues. V shed 6 bases and J 5 bases; nucleotides not matched to a gene: 8. The CDR3, as DNA: TGTGCCAGCAGCCAGACAGGGGCGGGAACCGGGGAGCTGTTTTTT. Translation gives CASSQTGAGTGELFF.

This rearrangement joins TRBV19 to TRBJ2-3, with a weak D call TRBD1 (6 bases). CDR3 size: 12 residues. V was shortened by 5 bases and J by 9 bases, with 12 bases between the two germline ends. Germline V gives CDR1 LNHDA, CDR2 SQIVND (reference sequence). CDR3 DNA sequence: TGTGCCAGTAGTGCGGACAGTCCAACGCAGTATTTT. It encodes CASSADSPTQYF.

This clone showed up many times. The chain links TRBV5-1 to TRBJ1-5; TRBD1 matches at 9 bases. After removal of 3 bases from V and 6 bases from J, the junction contained 4 bases not matched to a gene. Germline loops: CDR1 SGHRS, CDR2 YFSETQ. The CDR3 spans 14 residues. The CDR3 DNA follows: TGCGCCAGCAGCTCGGGACAGGGATCTCAGCCCCAGCATTTT. Residues: CASSSGQGSQPQHF.

The chain has TRBV18 and TRBJ1-1, with no clear D. Deletions cut 3 bases from V and 6 bases from J, with 11 bases between. This CDR3 has 13 residues. Germline V gene sequence: CDR1 KGHSH, CDR2 LQKENI. The CDR3 is CASSPIEESEAFF. The CDR3 DNA is TGTGCCAGCTCACCCATAGAGGAATCTGAAGCTTTCTTT.

The chain carries TRBV5-6 and TRBJ2-5; the match to TRBD1 covers 11 bases. V was pared by 4 bases and J by 4 bases, with 3 bases of the junction left unmatched. This CDR3 contains 14 residues. CDR1 SGHDT and CDR2 YYEEEE come from the germline V gene. As DNA, the CDR3 is TGTGCCAGCAGCGCCGGGACAGGGGGAGAGACCCAGTACTTC. This codes for CASSAGTGGETQYF.

This clone was observed a few times. The V and J genes are TRBV7-9 and TRBJ2-7; 8 bases are shared with TRBD2. This CDR3 is built from 15 residues. The ends lost 5 bases at V and 2 bases at J; junction bases unmatched: 8. CDR1 is SEHNR and CDR2 is FQNEAQ in the germline V gene (reference sequence). The CDR3 DNA follows: TGTGCCAGCAGCCCGGGAGGGCTGAGCGCCTACGAGCAGTACTTC. Translating it yields CASSPGGLSAYEQYF.